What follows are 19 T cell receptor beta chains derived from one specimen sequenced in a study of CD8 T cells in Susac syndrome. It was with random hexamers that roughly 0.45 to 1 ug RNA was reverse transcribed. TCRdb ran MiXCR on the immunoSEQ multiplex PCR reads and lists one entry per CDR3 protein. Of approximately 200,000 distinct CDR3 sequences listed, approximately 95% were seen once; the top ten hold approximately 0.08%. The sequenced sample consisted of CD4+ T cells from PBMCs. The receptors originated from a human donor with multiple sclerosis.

CDR3 sequence reads: CASSLSGDRGTEAFF. The CDR3 region has the DNA TGTGCCAGCAGTTTATCGGGGGACCGAGGCACTGAAGCTTTCTTT. The V gene is TRBV27, the J gene TRBJ1-1; tentatively, D is TRBD1 (5 bases). This CDR3 has 15 amino acids. V lost 0 bases to trimming and J lost 4 bases, with 12 bases between them. CDR1 and CDR2 (germline): MNHEY, SMNVEV (reference sequence).

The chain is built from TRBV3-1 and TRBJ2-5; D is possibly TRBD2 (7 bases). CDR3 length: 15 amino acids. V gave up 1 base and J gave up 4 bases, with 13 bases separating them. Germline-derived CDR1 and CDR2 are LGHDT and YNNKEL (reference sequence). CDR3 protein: CASSQVLGGPETQYF. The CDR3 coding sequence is TGTGCCAGCAGCCAAGTACTCGGGGGGCCAGAGACCCAGTACTTC.

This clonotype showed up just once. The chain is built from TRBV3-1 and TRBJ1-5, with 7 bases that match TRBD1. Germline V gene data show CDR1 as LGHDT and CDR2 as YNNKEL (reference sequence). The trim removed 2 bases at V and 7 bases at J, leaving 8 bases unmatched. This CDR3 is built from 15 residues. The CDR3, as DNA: TGTGCCAGCAGCCAACGAGGTCAGGGGGGCCAGCCCCAGCATTTT. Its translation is CASSQRGQGGQPQHF.

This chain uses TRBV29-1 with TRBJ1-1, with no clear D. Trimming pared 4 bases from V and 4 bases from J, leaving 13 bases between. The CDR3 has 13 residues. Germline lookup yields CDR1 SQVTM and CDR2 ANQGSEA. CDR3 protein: CSVGWSGITEAFF. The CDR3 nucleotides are TGCAGCGTTGGATGGAGTGGGATCACTGAAGCTTTCTTT.

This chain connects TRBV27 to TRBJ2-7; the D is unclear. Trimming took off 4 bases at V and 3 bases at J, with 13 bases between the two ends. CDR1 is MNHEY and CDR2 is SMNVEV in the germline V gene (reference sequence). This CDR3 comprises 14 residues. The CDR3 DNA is TGTGCCAGCAGTTCAAGTGGGCGGAACTACGAGCAGTACGTC. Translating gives CASSSSGRNYEQYV.

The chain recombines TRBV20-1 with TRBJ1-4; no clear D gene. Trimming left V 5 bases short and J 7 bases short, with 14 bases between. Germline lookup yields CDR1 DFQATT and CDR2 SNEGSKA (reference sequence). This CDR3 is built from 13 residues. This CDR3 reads CSAPGATGEKLFF. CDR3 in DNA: TGCAGTGCTCCGGGAGCCACGGGTGAAAAACTGTTTTTT.

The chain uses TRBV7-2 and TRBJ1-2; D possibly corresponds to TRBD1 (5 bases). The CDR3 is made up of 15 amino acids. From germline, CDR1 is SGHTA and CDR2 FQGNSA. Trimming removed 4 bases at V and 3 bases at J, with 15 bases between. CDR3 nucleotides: TGTGCCAGCAGCTCCCGACAGCCAAGGGACTATGGCTACACCTTC. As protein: CASSSRQPRDYGYTF.

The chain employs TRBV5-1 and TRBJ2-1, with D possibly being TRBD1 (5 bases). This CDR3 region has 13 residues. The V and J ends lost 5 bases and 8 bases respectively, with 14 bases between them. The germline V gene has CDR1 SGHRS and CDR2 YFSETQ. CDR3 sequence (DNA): TGCGCCAGCAGATCTGTTACAGGAGATGAGCAGTTCTTC. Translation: CASRSVTGDEQFF.

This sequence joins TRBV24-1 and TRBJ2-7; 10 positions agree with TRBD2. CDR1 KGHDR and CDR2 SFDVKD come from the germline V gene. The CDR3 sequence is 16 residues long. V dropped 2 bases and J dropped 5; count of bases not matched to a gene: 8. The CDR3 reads CATSDSSGLAGDEQYV. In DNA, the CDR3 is TGTGCCACCAGTGATTCATCCGGGCTAGCGGGGGACGAGCAGTACGTC.

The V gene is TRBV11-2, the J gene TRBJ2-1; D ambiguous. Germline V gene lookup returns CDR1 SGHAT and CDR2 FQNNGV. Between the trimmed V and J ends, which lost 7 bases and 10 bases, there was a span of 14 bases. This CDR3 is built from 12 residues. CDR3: CASTFGPPEQFF. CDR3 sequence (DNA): TGTGCCAGCACCTTCGGGCCACCCGAGCAGTTCTTC.

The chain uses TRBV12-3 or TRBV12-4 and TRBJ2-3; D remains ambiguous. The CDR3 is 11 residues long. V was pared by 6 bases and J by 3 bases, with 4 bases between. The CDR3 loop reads CASRGTDTQYF. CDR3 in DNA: TGTGCCAGCAGGGGTACAGATACGCAGTATTTT.

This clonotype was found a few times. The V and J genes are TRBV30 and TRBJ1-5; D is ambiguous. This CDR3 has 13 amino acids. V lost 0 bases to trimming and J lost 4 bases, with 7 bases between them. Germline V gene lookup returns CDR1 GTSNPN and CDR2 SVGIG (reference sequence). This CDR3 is CAWSVRVNQPQHF. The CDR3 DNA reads TGTGCCTGGAGTGTACGGGTGAATCAGCCCCAGCATTTT.

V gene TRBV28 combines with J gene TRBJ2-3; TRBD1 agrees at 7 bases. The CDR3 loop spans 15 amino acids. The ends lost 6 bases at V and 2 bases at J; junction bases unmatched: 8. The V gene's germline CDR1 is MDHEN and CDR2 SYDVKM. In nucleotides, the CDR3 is TGTGCCAGCAGGTTCGGGGACAGAATCACAGATACGCAGTATTTT. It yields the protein CASRFGDRITDTQYF.

Here the CDR3 reads CSVTVDGNQPQHF. CDR3 coding DNA: TGCAGTGTAACCGTCGACGGCAATCAGCCCCAGCATTTT. The rearrangement links TRBV20-1 to TRBJ1-5; D unresolved. Trimming stripped 7 bases from V and 2 bases from J, with 12 bases between. CDR3 size: 13 residues. The germline V gene has CDR1 DFQATT and CDR2 SNEGSKA (reference sequence).

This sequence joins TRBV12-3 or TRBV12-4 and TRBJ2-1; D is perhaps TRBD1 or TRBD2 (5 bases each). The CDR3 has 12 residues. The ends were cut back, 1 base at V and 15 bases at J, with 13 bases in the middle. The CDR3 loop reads CASSLVGEIRFF. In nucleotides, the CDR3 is TGTGCCAGCAGTTTAGTAGGGGAGATCCGGTTCTTC.

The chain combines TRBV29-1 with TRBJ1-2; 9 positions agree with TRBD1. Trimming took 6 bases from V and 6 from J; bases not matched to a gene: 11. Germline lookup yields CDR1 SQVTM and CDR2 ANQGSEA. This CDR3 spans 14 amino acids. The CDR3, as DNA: TGCAGCGTACTAGACCGGGACAGGGCTGATGGCTACACCTTC. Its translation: CSVLDRDRADGYTF.

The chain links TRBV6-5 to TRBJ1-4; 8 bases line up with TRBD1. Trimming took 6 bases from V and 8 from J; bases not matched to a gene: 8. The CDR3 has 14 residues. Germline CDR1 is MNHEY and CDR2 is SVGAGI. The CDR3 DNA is TGTGCCAGCAGCCACGACAGGGGCAACGAAAAACTGTTTTTT. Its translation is CASSHDRGNEKLFF.

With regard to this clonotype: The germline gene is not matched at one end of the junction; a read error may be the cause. CDR3 nucleotide sequence: TGTGCTAGCAGCCCGGGATTCCAAGGGGAGCAGTTCTTC. Translation: CASSPGFQGEQFF. The V gene is TRBV7-7, the J gene TRBJ2-1; tentatively, D is TRBD2 (5 bases). Germline values: CDR1 SSHAT, CDR2 FNYEAQ (reference sequence). This CDR3 has 13 amino acids.

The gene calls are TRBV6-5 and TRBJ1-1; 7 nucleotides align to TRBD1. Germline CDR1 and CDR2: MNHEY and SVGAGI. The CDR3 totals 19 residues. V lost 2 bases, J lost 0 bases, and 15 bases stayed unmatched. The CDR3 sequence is CASSYPNPGQILMNTEAFF. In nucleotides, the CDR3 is TGTGCCAGCAGTTACCCCAATCCGGGACAGATACTCATGAACACTGAAGCTTTCTTT.